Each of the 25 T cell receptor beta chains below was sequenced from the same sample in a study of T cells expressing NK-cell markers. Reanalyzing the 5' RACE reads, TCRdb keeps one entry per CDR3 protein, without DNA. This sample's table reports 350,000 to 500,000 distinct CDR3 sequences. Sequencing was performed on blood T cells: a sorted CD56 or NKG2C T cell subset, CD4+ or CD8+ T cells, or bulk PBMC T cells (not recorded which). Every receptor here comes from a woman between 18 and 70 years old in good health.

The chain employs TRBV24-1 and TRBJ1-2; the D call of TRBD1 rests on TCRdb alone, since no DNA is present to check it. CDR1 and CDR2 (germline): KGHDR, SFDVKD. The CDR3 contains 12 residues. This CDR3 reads CATSDHRSGYTF.

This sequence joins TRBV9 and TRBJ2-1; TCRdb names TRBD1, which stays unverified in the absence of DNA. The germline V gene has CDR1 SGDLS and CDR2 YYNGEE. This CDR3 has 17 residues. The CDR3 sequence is CASSAGQGQSSYNEQFF.

This CDR3 is CSARAGGRGDQPQHF. The chain links TRBV20-1 to TRBJ1-5. The CDR3 is 15 residues long. Germline-derived CDR1 and CDR2 are DFQATT and SNEGSKA (reference sequence).

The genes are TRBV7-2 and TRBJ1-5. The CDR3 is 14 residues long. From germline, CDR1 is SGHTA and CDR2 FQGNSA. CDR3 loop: CASSPRAYNQPQHF.

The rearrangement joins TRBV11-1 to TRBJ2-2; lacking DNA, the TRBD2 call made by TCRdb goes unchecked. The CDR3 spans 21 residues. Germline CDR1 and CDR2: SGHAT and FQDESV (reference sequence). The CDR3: CASRGNFSSRSGGPNTGELFF.

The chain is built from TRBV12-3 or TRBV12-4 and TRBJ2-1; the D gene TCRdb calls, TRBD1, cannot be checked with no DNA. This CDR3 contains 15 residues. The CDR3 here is CASRTTGGAYNEQFF.

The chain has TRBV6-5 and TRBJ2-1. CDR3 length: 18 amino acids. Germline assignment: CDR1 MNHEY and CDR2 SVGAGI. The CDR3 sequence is CASSYSSRHQPPYNEQFF.

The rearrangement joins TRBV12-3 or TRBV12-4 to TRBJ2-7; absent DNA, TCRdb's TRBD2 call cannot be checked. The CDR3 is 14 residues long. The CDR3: CASLSTSGSYEQYF.

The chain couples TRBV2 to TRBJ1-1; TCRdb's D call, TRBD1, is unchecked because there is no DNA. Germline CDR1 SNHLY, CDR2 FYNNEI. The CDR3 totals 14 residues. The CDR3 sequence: CASSELGQVREAFF.

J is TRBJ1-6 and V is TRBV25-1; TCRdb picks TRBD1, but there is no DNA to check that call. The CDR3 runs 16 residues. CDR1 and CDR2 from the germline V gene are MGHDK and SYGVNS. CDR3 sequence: CASSEAGETYNSPLHF.

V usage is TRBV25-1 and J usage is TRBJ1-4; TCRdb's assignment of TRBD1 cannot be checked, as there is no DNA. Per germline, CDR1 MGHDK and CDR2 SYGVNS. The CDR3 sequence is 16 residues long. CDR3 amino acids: CASSDQRQGAIGKLFF.

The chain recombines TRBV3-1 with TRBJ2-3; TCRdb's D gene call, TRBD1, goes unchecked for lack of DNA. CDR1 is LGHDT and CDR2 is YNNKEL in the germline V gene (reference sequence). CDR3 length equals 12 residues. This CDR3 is CASSQETGPQYF.

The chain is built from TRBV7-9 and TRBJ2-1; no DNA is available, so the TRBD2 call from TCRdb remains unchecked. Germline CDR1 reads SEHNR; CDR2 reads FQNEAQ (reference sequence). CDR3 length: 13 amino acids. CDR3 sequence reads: CASSLLAVNEQFF.

CDR3 residues: CASTQGVGFQETQYF. The rearrangement links TRBV12-3 or TRBV12-4 to TRBJ2-5; TCRdb indicates TRBD1, and absent DNA this call remains unverified. CDR3 length: 15 amino acids.

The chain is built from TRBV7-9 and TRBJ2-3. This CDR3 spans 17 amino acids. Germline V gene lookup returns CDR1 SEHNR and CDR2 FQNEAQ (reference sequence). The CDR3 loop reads CASSHTGLAGWTDTQYF. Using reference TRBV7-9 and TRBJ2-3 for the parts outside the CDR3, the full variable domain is DTGVSQNPRHKITKRGQNVTFRCDPISEHNRLYWYRQTLGQGPEFLTYFQNEAQLEKSRLLSDRFSAERPKGSFSTLEIQRTEQGDSAMYLCASSHTGLAGWTDTQYFGPGTRLTVL.

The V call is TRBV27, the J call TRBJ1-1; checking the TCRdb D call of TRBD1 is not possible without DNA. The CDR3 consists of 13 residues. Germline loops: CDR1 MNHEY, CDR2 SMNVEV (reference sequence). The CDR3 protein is CASRDGQNTEAFF.

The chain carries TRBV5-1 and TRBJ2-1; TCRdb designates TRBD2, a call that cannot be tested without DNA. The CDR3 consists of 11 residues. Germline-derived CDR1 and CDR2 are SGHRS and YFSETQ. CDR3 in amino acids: CASNSGLEEFF.

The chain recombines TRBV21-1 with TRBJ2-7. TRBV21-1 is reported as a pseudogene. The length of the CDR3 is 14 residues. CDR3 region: CASSIWYWVWEQYF.

The CDR3 reads CASRGLLEQFF. The rearrangement links TRBV28 to TRBJ2-1. The CDR3 contains 11 residues. Germline V gives CDR1 MDHEN, CDR2 SYDVKM.

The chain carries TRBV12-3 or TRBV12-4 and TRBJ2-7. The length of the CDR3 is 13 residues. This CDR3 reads CASSLENFYEQYF.

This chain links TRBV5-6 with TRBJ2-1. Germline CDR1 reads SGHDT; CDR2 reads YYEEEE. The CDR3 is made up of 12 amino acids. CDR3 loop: CASRQHNNEQFF. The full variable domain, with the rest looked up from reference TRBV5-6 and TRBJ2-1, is DAGVTQSPTHLIKTRGQQVTLRCSPKSGHDTVSWYQQALGQGPQFIFQYYEEEERQRGNFPDRFSGHQFPNYSSELNVNALLLGDSALYLCASRQHNNEQFFGPGTRLTVL.

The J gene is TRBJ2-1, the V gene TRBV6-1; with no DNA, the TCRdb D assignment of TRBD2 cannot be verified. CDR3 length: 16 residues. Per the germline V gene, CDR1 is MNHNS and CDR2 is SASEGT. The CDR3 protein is CASSALSGRAYNEQFF.

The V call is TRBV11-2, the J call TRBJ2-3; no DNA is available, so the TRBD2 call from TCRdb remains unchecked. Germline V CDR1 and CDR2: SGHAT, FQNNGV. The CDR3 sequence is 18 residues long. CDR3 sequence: CASRRRTSGTPSTDTQYF.

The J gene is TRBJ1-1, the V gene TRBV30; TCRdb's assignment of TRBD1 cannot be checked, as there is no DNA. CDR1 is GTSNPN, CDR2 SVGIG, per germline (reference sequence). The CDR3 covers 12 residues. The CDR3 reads CACRGVNTEAFF.

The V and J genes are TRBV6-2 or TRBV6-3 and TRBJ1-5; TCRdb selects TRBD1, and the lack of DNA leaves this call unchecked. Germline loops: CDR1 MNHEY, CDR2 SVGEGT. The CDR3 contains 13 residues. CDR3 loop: CASSKGENQPQHF.